The present entry profiles one T cell receptor beta chain with its context. This entry belongs to a study of blood T cell repertoires in COVID-19. Background on the study: The United States, Italy and Spain provided the acute and convalescent COVID-19 samples. PBMCs, B-cell-depleted T cells, or T cells provided the cDNA or gDNA that made up the material.

The CDR3 has 17 residues. V dropped 0 bases and J dropped 1; count of bases not matched to a gene: 5. Using immunoSEQ multiplex PCR, the repertoire was profiled, and TCRdb retains in-frame clones only, with some absent. In the table there are around 190,000 clones, around 86% of which are singletons. This receptor was taken from a man aged 45-65 years with active or convalescent COVID-19. The gene calls are TRBV23-1 and TRBJ2-3; 9 nucleotides agree with TRBD1. TRBV23-1 is assigned to the ORF class and has an uncertain function. Sequences were obtained from peripheral blood. The CDR3 sequence: CASSQSTDRGRTDTQYF. CDR3 DNA sequence: TGCGCCAGCAGTCAATCAACGGACAGGGGTCGCACAGATACGCAGTATTTT.